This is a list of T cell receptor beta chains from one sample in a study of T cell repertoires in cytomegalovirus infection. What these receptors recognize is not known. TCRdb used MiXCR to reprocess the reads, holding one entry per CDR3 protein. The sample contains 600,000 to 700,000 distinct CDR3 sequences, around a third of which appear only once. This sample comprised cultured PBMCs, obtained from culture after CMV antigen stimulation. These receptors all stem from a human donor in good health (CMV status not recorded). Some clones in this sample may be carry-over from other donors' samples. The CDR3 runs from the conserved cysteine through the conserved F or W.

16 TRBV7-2 CASSLGGNRGRNIQYF
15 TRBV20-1 CSARYGTAPGTEAFF
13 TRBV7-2 CASSLGVDSPLHF
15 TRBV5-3 CASSPTSGKINEQFF
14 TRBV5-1 CASSYGRDNSPLHF
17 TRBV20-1 CSARDSRQGRSGNTIYF
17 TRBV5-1 CASRERGTAATNEKLFF
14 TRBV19 CASSIGRANQPQHF
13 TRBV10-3 CAVTSGETDTQYF
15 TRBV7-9 CASTFRDRGPDTQYF
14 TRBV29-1 CSVGRRLGGETQYF
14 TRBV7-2 CASSSRTGPYEQYF
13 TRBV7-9 CASSLVNGDTQYF
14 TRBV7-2 CASTPMTEYNEQFF
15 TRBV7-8 CASSSRLEAYNEQFF
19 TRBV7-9 CASSLLALAGGRRGETQYF
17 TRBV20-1 CSASPLAGNRIGNEQFF
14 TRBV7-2 CASSKRGREETQYF
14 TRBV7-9 CASSSDEGRSPLHF
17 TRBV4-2 CASSQASPAALGKPQHF
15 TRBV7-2 CASSLVSGSADTQYF
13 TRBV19 CASSGGTGVEQYF
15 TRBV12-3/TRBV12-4 CASSFTRSVSAEAFF